The 20 T cell receptor beta chains below all came from one sample that was sequenced in a study of blood T cell repertoires in COVID-19. This table comes from immunoSEQ multiplex PCR, and its TCRdb copy is limited to in-frame clones, with some not included. Counted here are 120,000 to 150,000 clones, 75% to 90% occurring once; the ten biggest clones make up roughly two fifths. Sequenced material: peripheral blood. All receptors come from a man aged 50-59 years who had recovered from COVID-19.

J is TRBJ2-6 and V is TRBV18; D may be TRBD1 (5 bases). Trimming pared 4 bases from V and 4 bases from J, leaving 14 bases between. This CDR3 region has 16 residues. Germline V lookup: CDR1 KGHSH, CDR2 LQKENI. The CDR3 protein is CASSQTAGFGANVLTF. As DNA, the CDR3 is TGTGCCAGCTCACAAACCGCAGGGTTCGGGGCCAACGTCCTGACTTTC. Full variable domain (rest looked up from reference TRBV18 and TRBJ2-6): NAGVMQNPRHLVRRRGQEARLRCSPMKGHSHVYWYRQLPEEGLKFMVYLQKENIIDESGMPKERFSAEFPKEGPSILRIQQVVRGDSAAYFCASSQTAGFGANVLTFGAGSRLTVL.

This sequence joins TRBV19 and TRBJ2-6; D possibly corresponds to TRBD1 (5 bases). The CDR3 is 15 amino acids. Germline loops: CDR1 LNHDA, CDR2 SQIVND (reference sequence). V was shortened by 5 bases and J by 0 bases, with 8 bases between the two germline ends. This CDR3 is CASSAGSSGANVLTF. In DNA, the CDR3 is TGTGCCAGTAGTGCAGGGTCCTCTGGGGCCAACGTCCTGACTTTC.

The chain is built from TRBV6-5 and TRBJ1-6; 7 bases are shared with TRBD1. The CDR3 has 14 residues. V dropped 8 bases and J dropped 10; count of bases not matched to a gene: 11. CDR1 is MNHEY, CDR2 SVGAGI, per germline. The CDR3 sequence: CASQRGPAESPLHF. The CDR3, as DNA: TGTGCCAGCCAAAGGGGGCCAGCGGAATCACCCCTCCACTTT.

This clone came up a few times. The chain employs TRBV7-9 and TRBJ2-3, with D unresolved. Trimming stripped 0 bases from V and 4 bases from J, with 8 bases between. Germline values: CDR1 SEHNR, CDR2 FQNEAQ (reference sequence). There are 14 residues in the CDR3. The CDR3 region is CASSLASPPDTQYF. CDR3 bases: TGTGCCAGCAGCTTAGCCTCCCCCCCAGATACGCAGTATTTT.

This sequence joins TRBV7-8 and TRBJ1-6, with D hard to call. CDR1 and CDR2 (germline): SGHVS, FQNEAQ. V dropped 2 bases and J dropped 8 bases, with 10 bases sitting between them. This CDR3 is 14 amino acids long. This CDR3 is CASSLSAVYSPLHF. Here the CDR3 DNA reads TGTGCCAGCAGCTTATCTGCAGTGTATTCACCCCTCCACTTT.

The chain links TRBV13 to TRBJ2-3, with 7 bases aligning to TRBD2. Germline V gene lookup returns CDR1 PRHDT and CDR2 FYEKMQ (reference sequence). V shed 5 bases, J shed 0 bases, and the junction held 5 bases outside the gene matches. The CDR3 is 15 residues long. The CDR3 sequence: CASSRLAASTDTQYF. CDR3 in DNA: TGTGCCAGCAGCCGTCTAGCGGCTAGCACAGATACGCAGTATTTT.

The chain carries TRBV9 and TRBJ2-3; TRBD2 is a possible D gene (5 bases). The CDR3 has 13 amino acids. V was trimmed by 4 bases and J by 6 bases, leaving 12 bases between them. Germline lookup yields CDR1 SGDLS and CDR2 YYNGEE. The CDR3 DNA is TGTGCCAGCAGCCCCAGAGGGTGGGATACGCAGTATTTT. It is translated as CASSPRGWDTQYF. The variable domain in full, with the rest retrieved from reference TRBV9 and TRBJ2-3, is DSGVTQTPKHLITATGQRVTLRCSPRSGDLSVYWYQQSLDQGLQFLIQYYNGEERAKGNILERFSAQQFPDLHSELNLSSLELGDSALYFCASSPRGWDTQYFGPGTRLTVL.

This chain links TRBV15 with TRBJ2-1; 8 bases line up with TRBD1. Germline trimming cut 1 base from V and 6 bases from J; bases unmatched to any gene: 5. Germline CDR1 LNHNV, CDR2 YYDKDF (reference sequence). This CDR3 has 15 residues. The CDR3 coding sequence is TGTGCCACCAGCAGAGTTCGGACAGGGACCAATGAGCAGTTCTTC. Its protein product is CATSRVRTGTNEQFF.

V usage is TRBV6-2 or TRBV6-3 and J usage is TRBJ2-7, with TRBD1 matching 7 bases. The J segment lost 2 bases and the V segment lost 2 bases, leaving 6 bases of the junction unmatched. The CDR3 length is 15 residues. Germline V CDR1 and CDR2: MNHEY, SVGEGT. CDR3 nucleotides: TGTGCCAGCAGTTACCATCTCGGACAGGCCTACGAGCAGTACTTC. This translates into CASSYHLGQAYEQYF.

The gene calls are TRBV24-1 and TRBJ2-2, with 7 bases lining up with TRBD2. The CDR3 is 16 amino acids. Germline V gives CDR1 KGHDR, CDR2 SFDVKD. The trim removed 3 bases at V and 0 bases at J, leaving 3 bases unmatched. CDR3 residues: CATSDGAGPNTGELFF. The DNA of the CDR3 is TGTGCCACCAGTGATGGAGCGGGACCGAACACCGGGGAGCTGTTTTTT.

The chain is built from TRBV5-1 and TRBJ2-7; 9 nucleotides line up with TRBD1. This CDR3 region has 15 residues. Germline CDR1 reads SGHRS; CDR2 reads YFSETQ. The J segment lost 5 bases and the V segment lost 3 bases, leaving 9 bases of the junction unmatched. CDR3 protein: CASSWGGTGSHEQYF. The CDR3 DNA is TGCGCCAGCAGCTGGGGGGGGACAGGGTCCCACGAGCAGTACTTC.

This clone was recorded a few times. V usage is TRBV19 and J usage is TRBJ1-1; a possible D gene is TRBD1 (5 bases). The CDR3 extends over 13 amino acids. The V end was cut by 3 bases, the J end by 4 bases, with 9 bases between. In germline, CDR1 is LNHDA, CDR2 SQIVND (reference sequence). CDR3 region: CASSITGFTEAFF. CDR3 sequence (DNA): TGTGCCAGTAGTATTACAGGTTTCACTGAAGCTTTCTTT.

V usage is TRBV2 and J usage is TRBJ1-2; 8 nucleotides line up with TRBD1. V was pared by 3 bases and J by 0 bases, with 6 bases of the junction left unmatched. CDR1 and CDR2 (germline): SNHLY, FYNNEI. This CDR3 is built from 16 residues. This chain's CDR3 is CASSDETGDPNYGYTF. In DNA form, the CDR3 reads TGTGCCAGCAGTGACGAGACAGGGGATCCTAACTATGGCTACACCTTC.

The chain has TRBV15 and TRBJ2-1, with 9 bases fitting TRBD2. The CDR3 runs 15 residues. From germline, CDR1 is LNHNV and CDR2 YYDKDF (reference sequence). Germline trimming cut 0 bases from V and 7 bases from J; bases unmatched to any gene: 4. The CDR3, as DNA: TGTGCCACCAGCAGAGATAGCGGGGGCCTAAATGAGCAGTTCTTC. It translates to CATSRDSGGLNEQFF.

This clone was found once. This sequence joins TRBV3-1 (or the pseudogene TRBV3-2) and TRBJ2-1; 13 bases align to TRBD2. This CDR3 has 16 residues. Unmatched junction bases numbered 1, after V lost 1 base and J lost 4 bases. The germline V gene has CDR1 LGHDT and CDR2 YNNKEL (reference sequence). CDR3 protein: CASSQGTSGGYNEQFF. As DNA, the CDR3 is TGTGCCAGCAGCCAAGGGACTAGCGGGGGTTACAATGAGCAGTTCTTC.

V gene TRBV4-1 combines with J gene TRBJ2-3, with 7 bases that match TRBD2. J lost 6 bases, V lost 1 base, and 10 bases had no gene match. Germline V gene data show CDR1 as MGHRA and CDR2 as YSYEKL. The CDR3 is made up of 16 amino acids. DNA for the CDR3: TGCGCCAGCAGCCAAGCCCCCCGGATACTAGCGGATACGCAGTATTTT. Encoded protein: CASSQAPRILADTQYF.

The genes are TRBV2 and TRBJ2-1, with 7 bases aligning to TRBD2. Per the germline V gene, CDR1 is SNHLY and CDR2 is FYNNEI. The CDR3 length is 15 residues. V lost 2 bases, J lost 2 bases, and 3 bases stayed unmatched. The CDR3 loop is CASSELAGAYNEQFF. CDR3 nucleotides: TGTGCCAGCAGTGAATTGGCGGGGGCCTACAATGAGCAGTTCTTC.

The table lists this clone with a few counts. This chain connects TRBV19 to TRBJ1-5; D might be TRBD1 (5 bases). CDR1 is LNHDA, CDR2 SQIVND, per germline (reference sequence). V was trimmed by 6 bases and J by 0 bases, leaving 9 bases between them. This CDR3 is built from 14 residues. The CDR3 sequence: CASSSDSSNQPQHF. For the CDR3, the DNA is TGTGCCAGTAGCTCTGACAGTAGCAATCAGCCCCAGCATTTT. The entire variable domain, with the rest obtained from reference TRBV19 and TRBJ1-5, is as follows: DGGITQSPKYLFRKEGQNVTLSCEQNLNHDAMYWYRQDPGQGLRLIYYSQIVNDFQKGDIAEGYSVSREKKESFPLTVTSAQKNPTAFYLCASSSDSSNQPQHFGDGTRLSIL.

J is TRBJ1-5 and V is TRBV2, with a weak D call TRBD1 (5 bases). V was clipped by 8 bases and J by 0 bases, with 14 bases between them. This CDR3 has 15 amino acids. The V gene's germline CDR1 is SNHLY and CDR2 FYNNEI. Written as DNA, the CDR3 is TGTGCCAGCGGCAGGGAGGGGACTAGCAATCAGCCCCAGCATTTT. It translates to CASGREGTSNQPQHF.

The chain combines TRBV7-9 with TRBJ2-2; D possibly corresponds to TRBD1 (6 bases). Trimming removed 1 base at V and 3 bases at J, with 9 bases between. CDR3 length: 15 residues. Germline assignment: CDR1 SEHNR and CDR2 FQNEAQ (reference sequence). The CDR3 region is CASSLDRVDTGELFF. Written as DNA, the CDR3 is TGTGCCAGCAGCTTAGACAGGGTCGACACCGGGGAGCTGTTTTTT.